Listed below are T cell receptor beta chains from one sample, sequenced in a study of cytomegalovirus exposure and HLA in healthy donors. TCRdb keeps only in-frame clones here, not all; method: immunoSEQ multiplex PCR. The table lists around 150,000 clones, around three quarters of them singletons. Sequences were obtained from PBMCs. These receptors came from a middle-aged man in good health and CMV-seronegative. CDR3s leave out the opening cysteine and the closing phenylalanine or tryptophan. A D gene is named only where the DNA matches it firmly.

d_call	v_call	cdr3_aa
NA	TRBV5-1	ASSFLTGGADTQY
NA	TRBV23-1	ASSQFFLETQY
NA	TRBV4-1	ASSQHTVGGAGETQY
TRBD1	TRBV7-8	ASSLGDRDRGGETQY
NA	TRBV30	AWSLSPTGELF
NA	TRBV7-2	ASSLQGGELF
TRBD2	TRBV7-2	ASSLASGSFNEQF
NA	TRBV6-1	ASSEDRRVRSYEQY
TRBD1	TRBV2	ASMARGLMNTEAF
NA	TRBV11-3	ASSLALVLGANHTGELF
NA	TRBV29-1	SALDSTNTEAF
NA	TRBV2	ASSEAWQRNQPQH
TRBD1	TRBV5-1	ASSSDRVTGNTIY
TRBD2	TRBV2	ASSEGTSPYNEQF
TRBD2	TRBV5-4	ASSFDGGLGEQY
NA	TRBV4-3	ASSITGVPTDTQY
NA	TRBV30	AWNPDSDTEAF
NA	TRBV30	AWTTDSVSYEQY
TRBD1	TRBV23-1	AGDRGHTNEKLF
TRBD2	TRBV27	ASSPTSSYEQY
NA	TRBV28	ASSSPQDGQPQH
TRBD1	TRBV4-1	ASSQLQGEGTDTQY
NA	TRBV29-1	SVELGRGYGYT
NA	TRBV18	ASSPPSSYEQY
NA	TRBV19	ASRHPSNQPQH
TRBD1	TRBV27	ASSPRQGATGELF
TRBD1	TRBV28	ASKPGGWLITSEQY
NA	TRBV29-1	SVDTQRTGELF
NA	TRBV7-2	ASSGGGVLTEAF
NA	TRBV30	AWSVQGGQY
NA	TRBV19	ASSTTSYYEQY
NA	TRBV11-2	ASRIPTPDNTEAF
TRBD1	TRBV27	ASSFKGQATYEQY
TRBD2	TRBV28	ASSLAGTSGSYEQY
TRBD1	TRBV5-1	ASSLTGGGYNEQF
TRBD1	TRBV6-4	ASSDLPIQGVNPNYGYT
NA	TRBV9	ASSGGAGSNYGYT